The sample holds a few counts of the clone carrying this T cell receptor beta chain. Authors' data handling: Scientists estimated how many nucleated cells there were by amplifying reference gene primers. Some clones are missing from TCRdb's copy, which holds only in-frame ones; the method was immunoSEQ multiplex PCR. That table is the source of V, J and clone size, and D and trimming were worked out from the DNA. The data hold 250,000 or so clones, with about 83% observed a single time. This sample stems from a study of blood T cell repertoires in COVID-19. Study as a whole: Specimens from acute and convalescent COVID-19 originated in the United States, Italy and Spain. PBMCs, B-cell-depleted T cells, or T cells provided the cDNA or gDNA that made up the material.

J was trimmed by 6 bases and V by 5 bases; bases with no gene match: 12. CDR3 length: 16 residues. Germline V gene lookup returns CDR1 MDHEN and CDR2 SYDVKM. This receptor was identified in a woman aged 40 to 50 who had recovered from COVID-19. The specimen sequenced was peripheral blood. The chain uses TRBV28 and TRBJ1-2, with 10 nucleotides matching TRBD1. CDR3 DNA: TGTGCCAGCAGTCCCACCGACAGGGGGCGCGCTAATGGCTACACCTTC. It specifies CASSPTDRGRANGYTF.